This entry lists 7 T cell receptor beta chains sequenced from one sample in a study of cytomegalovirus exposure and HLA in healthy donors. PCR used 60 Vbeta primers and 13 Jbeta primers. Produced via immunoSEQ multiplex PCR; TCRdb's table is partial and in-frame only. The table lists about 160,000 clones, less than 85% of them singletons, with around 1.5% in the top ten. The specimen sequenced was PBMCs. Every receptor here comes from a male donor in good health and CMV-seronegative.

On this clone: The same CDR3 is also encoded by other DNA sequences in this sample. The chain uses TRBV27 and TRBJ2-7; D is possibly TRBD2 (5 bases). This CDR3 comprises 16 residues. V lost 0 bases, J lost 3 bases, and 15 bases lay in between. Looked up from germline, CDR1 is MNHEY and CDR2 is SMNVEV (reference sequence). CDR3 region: CASSLSRPSDYYEQYF. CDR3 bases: TGTGCCAGCAGTTTATCGCGGCCTAGTGACTACTACGAGCAGTACTTC.

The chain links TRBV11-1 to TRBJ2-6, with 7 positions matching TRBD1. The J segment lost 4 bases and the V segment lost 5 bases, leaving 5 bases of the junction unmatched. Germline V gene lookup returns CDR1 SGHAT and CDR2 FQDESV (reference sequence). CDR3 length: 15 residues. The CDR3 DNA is TGTGCCAGCAGCGCAGGGACAGTCGGGGCCAACGTCCTGACTTTC. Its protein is CASSAGTVGANVLTF.

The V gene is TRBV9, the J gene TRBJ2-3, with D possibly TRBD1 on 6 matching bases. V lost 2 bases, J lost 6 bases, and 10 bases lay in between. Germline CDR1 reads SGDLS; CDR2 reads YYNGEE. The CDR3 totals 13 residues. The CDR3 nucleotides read TGTGCCAGCAGCGTCCAAGGGGGTGATACGCAGTATTTT. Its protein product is CASSVQGGDTQYF.

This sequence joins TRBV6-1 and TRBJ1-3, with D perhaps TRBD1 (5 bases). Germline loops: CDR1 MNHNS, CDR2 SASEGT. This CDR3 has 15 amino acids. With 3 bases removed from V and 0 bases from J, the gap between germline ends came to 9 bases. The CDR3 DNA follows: TGTGCCAGCAGTGACGTACAGGCCTCTGGAAACACCATATATTTT. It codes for CASSDVQASGNTIYF.

The CDR3 protein is CASTHTGTLSYNSPLHF. The CDR3 DNA sequence: TGTGCCAGCACCCATACAGGAACCCTCTCCTATAATTCACCCCTCCACTTT. This chain joins TRBV11-2 and TRBJ1-6; a weak D match, TRBD1 (5 bases). V lost 7 bases to trimming and J lost 0 bases, with 16 bases between them. Germline-derived CDR1 and CDR2 are SGHAT and FQNNGV. The CDR3 runs 17 residues.

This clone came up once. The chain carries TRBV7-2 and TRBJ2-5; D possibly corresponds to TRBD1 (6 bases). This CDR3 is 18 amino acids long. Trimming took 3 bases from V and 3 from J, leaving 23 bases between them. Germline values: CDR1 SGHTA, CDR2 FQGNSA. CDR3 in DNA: TGTGCCAGCAGCTTCATACCTGGGCGCGGACAGCCGGAAGAGACCCAGTACTTC. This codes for CASSFIPGRGQPEETQYF.

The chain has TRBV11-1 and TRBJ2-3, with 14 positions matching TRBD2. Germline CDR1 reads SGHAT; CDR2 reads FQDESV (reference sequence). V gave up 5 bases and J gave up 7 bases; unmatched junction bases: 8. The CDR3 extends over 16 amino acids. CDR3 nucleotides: TGTGCCAGCAGCCCAGGGACTAGCGGGAGAGGGTATACGCAGTATTTT. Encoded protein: CASSPGTSGRGYTQYF.